This paragraph reports one TCR beta chain. Its matching antigen is unknown. Only in-frame clones appear in the TCRdb table, and some are missing; sequencing was by immunoSEQ multiplex PCR. The sample has 25,000 to 30,000 clones; roughly 82% are singletons. CDR3 length: 13 amino acids. CDR1 and CDR2 from the germline V gene are WNHNN and SYGVQD (reference sequence). Trimming took 0 bases from V and 4 from J, leaving 3 bases between them. The data were taken from a study of somatic mutations in cytotoxic T cells in rheumatoid arthritis. General observations from the study: Rheumatoid arthritis patients, but not healthy controls, exhibited increasing CD8+ clonality with age. Patients with rheumatoid arthritis did not differ significantly from age-matched healthy controls in CD8+ T-cell clonality.

The clonotype was recovered from a man aged 45-65 years in good health. Material for sequencing was CD8+ T cells sorted from blood. The chain couples TRBV10-1 to TRBJ2-2; D unresolved. This CDR3 is CASSESSTGELFF. The CDR3 DNA reads TGCGCCAGCAGTGAGTCTAGCACCGGGGAGCTGTTTTTT.